The 5 T cell receptor beta chains below all came from one sample that was sequenced in a study of siplizumab effects on memory and regulatory T cells. Sequencing was performed with immunoSEQ multiplex PCR; in TCRdb, only in-frame clones are kept and a portion is missing. The sample shows roughly 92,000 clones, about 93% of them seen only once. What was sequenced was non-Treg CD4+ T cells sorted from blood. Source of these receptors: a human donor in good health.

CDR3 sequence (DNA): TGTGCCAGCAGCCAATTGGGGGTCGGCTACACCTTC. This gives the protein CASSQLGVGYTF. This chain joins TRBV14 and TRBJ1-2; weak D call: TRBD1 (5 bases). Between the trimmed V and J ends, which lost 2 bases and 8 bases, there was a span of 9 bases. The CDR3 spans 12 residues. The germline V gene has CDR1 SGHDN and CDR2 FVKESK.

V gene TRBV9 combines with J gene TRBJ2-5; 9 bases map to TRBD2. CDR1 is SGDLS, CDR2 YYNGEE, per germline. This CDR3 contains 15 residues. Losses at the gene ends were 4 bases for V and 5 bases for J; bases not matched to a gene: 9. The CDR3 nucleotides are TGTGCCAGCAGCTCATCTAGCGGGGAGTGGGAGACCCAGTACTTC. Translated, it gives CASSSSSGEWETQYF.

The CDR3 DNA reads TGTGCCAGCAGCTCTGCTCCTAGCGGGAGGGGCGATGAGCAGTTCTTC. Translation: CASSSAPSGRGDEQFF. This chain links TRBV7-9 with TRBJ2-1; 12 positions agree with TRBD2. The CDR3 contains 16 residues. The V gene end was trimmed by 4 bases and the J gene end by 8 bases; junction bases not matched to a gene: 9. The germline CDR1 and CDR2 sequences are SEHNR and FQNEAQ (reference sequence).

The rearrangement links TRBV4-3 to TRBJ1-1; maybe TRBD1 (6 bases). Germline V lookup: CDR1 LGHNA, CDR2 YSLEER. The CDR3 extends over 15 amino acids. The V end lost 4 bases, the J end lost 0 bases, and 12 bases lay between the germline ends. CDR3 sequence reads: CASSPRGGLNTEAFF. The CDR3 nucleotides read TGCGCCAGCAGCCCGCGCGGGGGCCTGAACACTGAAGCTTTCTTT.

CDR3 DNA sequence: TGCGCCAGCAGCGATACTAGCGGGAACAATGAGCAGTTCTTC. Translating it yields CASSDTSGNNEQFF. J is TRBJ2-1 and V is TRBV5-1, with 10 bases that match TRBD2. The CDR3 runs to 14 residues. V gave up 4 bases and J gave up 5 bases; unmatched junction bases: 3. Germline V CDR1 and CDR2: SGHRS, YFSETQ.